A selection of T cell receptor beta chains follows, all from one sample in a study of CD8 T cells in Susac syndrome. Each CDR3 protein is one row after TCRdb ran MiXCR on the immunoSEQ multiplex PCR reads. The sample has 78,000 or so distinct CDR3 sequences; about 95% are singletons. Sequencing used CD8+ T cells from PBMCs. The receptor set was obtained from a human donor with multiple sclerosis. Each CDR3 is given with its conserved first and last residue. Fields, in order: CDR3 protein, V gene, J gene, D gene. A D gene is named only where the DNA matches it firmly.

CDR3aa: CASKPTDMNTEAFF
v_gene: TRBV5-1
j_gene: TRBJ1-1
d_gene: -

CDR3aa: CATSTALSTEAFF
v_gene: TRBV15
j_gene: TRBJ1-1
d_gene: -

CDR3aa: CSVDVSRVYGYTF
v_gene: TRBV29-1
j_gene: TRBJ1-2
d_gene: -

CDR3aa: CAWSPGQGSQPQHF
v_gene: TRBV30
j_gene: TRBJ1-5
d_gene: TRBD1

CDR3aa: CASSDGLAGASYEQYF
v_gene: TRBV5-6
j_gene: TRBJ2-7
d_gene: TRBD2

CDR3aa: CASSHPGQLYEQYF
v_gene: TRBV14
j_gene: TRBJ2-7
d_gene: TRBD1

CDR3aa: CASSLTGGRNEQFF
v_gene: TRBV27
j_gene: TRBJ2-1
d_gene: TRBD1

CDR3aa: CASSLQGASSYTF
v_gene: TRBV27
j_gene: TRBJ1-2
d_gene: TRBD1

CDR3aa: CASSHRSSGGAFGYEQYF
v_gene: TRBV3-1
j_gene: TRBJ2-7
d_gene: TRBD2

CDR3aa: CSASWDSNYEQYF
v_gene: TRBV20-1
j_gene: TRBJ2-7
d_gene: TRBD1

CDR3aa: CASSSSGGAADTQYF
v_gene: TRBV7-3
j_gene: TRBJ2-3
d_gene: TRBD2

CDR3aa: CATHSGGAPYEQYF
v_gene: TRBV15
j_gene: TRBJ2-7
d_gene: TRBD2

CDR3aa: CASSIKGMNTEAFF
v_gene: TRBV19
j_gene: TRBJ1-1
d_gene: -

CDR3aa: CAISESGGERETQYF
v_gene: TRBV10-3
j_gene: TRBJ2-5
d_gene: TRBD2

CDR3aa: CASSPLGGADTQYF
v_gene: TRBV6-2/TRBV6-3
j_gene: TRBJ2-3
d_gene: TRBD1

CDR3aa: CASSTNPAYEQYF
v_gene: TRBV6-5
j_gene: TRBJ2-7
d_gene: -

CDR3aa: CASSLSGVNEKLFF
v_gene: TRBV7-9
j_gene: TRBJ1-4
d_gene: -

CDR3aa: CASSLGEAKNIQYF
v_gene: TRBV5-4
j_gene: TRBJ2-4
d_gene: -

CDR3aa: CSVPGASEAFF
v_gene: TRBV29-1
j_gene: TRBJ1-1
d_gene: -

CDR3aa: CASSPYSGLNTGELFF
v_gene: TRBV6-1
j_gene: TRBJ2-2
d_gene: -

CDR3aa: CASSDTGTGEAYEQYF
v_gene: TRBV2
j_gene: TRBJ2-7
d_gene: TRBD1

CDR3aa: CAISEEGAGERKAGELFF
v_gene: TRBV10-3
j_gene: TRBJ2-2
d_gene: TRBD2

CDR3aa: CASSPPGESSYNEQFF
v_gene: TRBV4-1
j_gene: TRBJ2-1
d_gene: -

CDR3aa: CASSPGFSYNEQFF
v_gene: TRBV6-5
j_gene: TRBJ2-1
d_gene: -

CDR3aa: CSARSRDWGETQYF
v_gene: TRBV20-1
j_gene: TRBJ2-5
d_gene: -

CDR3aa: CASSYSPGANTEAFF
v_gene: TRBV6-5
j_gene: TRBJ1-1
d_gene: -

CDR3aa: CASSFADRSAYEQYF
v_gene: TRBV27
j_gene: TRBJ2-7
d_gene: -

CDR3aa: CASSQSGNQETQYF
v_gene: TRBV4-3
j_gene: TRBJ2-5
d_gene: -

CDR3aa: CASRWAGPSYGYTF
v_gene: TRBV12-3/TRBV12-4
j_gene: TRBJ1-2
d_gene: -

CDR3aa: CASSPGADALGEQYF
v_gene: TRBV27
j_gene: TRBJ2-7
d_gene: -

CDR3aa: CASSIGPLQNLPRNSPLHF
v_gene: TRBV19
j_gene: TRBJ1-6
d_gene: -

CDR3aa: CASSYRGREYGYTF
v_gene: TRBV6-6
j_gene: TRBJ1-2
d_gene: -

CDR3aa: CASTTGDRYEQYF
v_gene: TRBV6-1
j_gene: TRBJ2-7
d_gene: TRBD1

CDR3aa: CSVRRNEQFF
v_gene: TRBV29-1
j_gene: TRBJ2-1
d_gene: -